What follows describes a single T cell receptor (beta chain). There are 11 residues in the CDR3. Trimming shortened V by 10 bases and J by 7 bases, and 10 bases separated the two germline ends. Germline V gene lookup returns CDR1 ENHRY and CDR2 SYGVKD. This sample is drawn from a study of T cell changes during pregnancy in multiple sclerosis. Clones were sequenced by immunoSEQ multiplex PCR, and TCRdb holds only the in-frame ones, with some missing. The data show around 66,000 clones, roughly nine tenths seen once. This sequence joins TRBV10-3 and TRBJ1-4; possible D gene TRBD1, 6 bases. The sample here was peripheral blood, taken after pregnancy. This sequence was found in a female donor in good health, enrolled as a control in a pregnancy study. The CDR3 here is CATGQPEKLFF. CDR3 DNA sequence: TGTGCCACCGGACAGCCTGAAAAACTGTTTTTT.